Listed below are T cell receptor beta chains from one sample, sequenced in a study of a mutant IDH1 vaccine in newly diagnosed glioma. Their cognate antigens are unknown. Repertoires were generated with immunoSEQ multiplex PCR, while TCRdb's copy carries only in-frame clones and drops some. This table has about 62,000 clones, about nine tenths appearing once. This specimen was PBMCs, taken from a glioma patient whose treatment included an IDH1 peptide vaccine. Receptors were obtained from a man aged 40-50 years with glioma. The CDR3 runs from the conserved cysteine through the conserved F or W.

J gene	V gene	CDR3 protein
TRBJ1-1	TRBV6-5	CASRPGHGLNTEAFF
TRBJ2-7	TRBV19	CASSASGAGYEQYF
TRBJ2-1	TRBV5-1	CASRQGDEQFF
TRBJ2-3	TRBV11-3	CASSLDSLATDTQYF
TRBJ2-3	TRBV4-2	CASSQAGTDTDTQYF
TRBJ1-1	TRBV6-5	CASSYGKGGTEAFF
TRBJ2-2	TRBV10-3	CAISEKGQGTGELFF
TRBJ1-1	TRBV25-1	CASSAPGTEAFF
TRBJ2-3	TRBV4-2	CASSQDRRITDTQYF
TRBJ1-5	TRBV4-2	CASSQGGQGDQPQHF
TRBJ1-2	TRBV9	CASSVSTSHGYTF
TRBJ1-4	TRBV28	CASSLRGEKLFF
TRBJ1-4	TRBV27	CASSLSTPPRGEKLFF
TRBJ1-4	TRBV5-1	CASSNGQGDEKLFF
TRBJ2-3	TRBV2	CASSEGPRETDTQYF
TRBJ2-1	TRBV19	CASSISHGGLPYNEQFF
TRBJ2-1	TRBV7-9	CASSLLAGQNNEQFF
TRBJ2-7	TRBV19	CASSLASTSAGQYF
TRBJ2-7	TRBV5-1	CASSFQTSGVSYEQYF
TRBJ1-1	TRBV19	CASSIERQLLGAFF
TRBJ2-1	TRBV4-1	CASSSTSGSLKYNEQFF
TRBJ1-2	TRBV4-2	CASSRSGTHYGYTF
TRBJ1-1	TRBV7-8	CASSLPRPGQTEAFF
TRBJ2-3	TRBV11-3	CASSLDGFGADTQYF
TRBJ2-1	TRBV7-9	CASSPRPGRGYNEQFF
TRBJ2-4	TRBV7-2	CASSLGGAENIQYF
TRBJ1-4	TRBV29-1	CSVDLGGTNEKLFF
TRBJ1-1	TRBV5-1	CASSSLHPDRTEAFF
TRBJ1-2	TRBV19	CASSSTGVGYTF
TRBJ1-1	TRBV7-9	CASSSAYVGQGGCEAFF
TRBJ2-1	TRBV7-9	CASSLTAGGYYNEQFF
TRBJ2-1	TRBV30	CAWRVQGAGEQFF
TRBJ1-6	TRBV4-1	CASNQVGQRNSPLHF
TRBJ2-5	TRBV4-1	CASSRLAPETQYF
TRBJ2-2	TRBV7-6	CASSSARVRDTGELFF
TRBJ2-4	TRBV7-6	CASSFPDGQGNLAKNIQYF
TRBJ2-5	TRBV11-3	CASSLGRSTYQETQYF
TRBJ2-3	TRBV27	CASRSLGTDTQYF
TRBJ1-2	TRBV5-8	CASSFLTSSSGYTF
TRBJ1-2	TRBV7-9	CASSFIPSTGELYYGYTF
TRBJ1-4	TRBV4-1	CASSQWRNEKLFF
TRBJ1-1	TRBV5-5	CASSLEGVFAFF
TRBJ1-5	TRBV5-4	CASSPDGGLDSNQPQHF
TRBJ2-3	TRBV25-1	CASSGDTDTQYF
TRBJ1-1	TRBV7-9	CASSFSARAEAFF
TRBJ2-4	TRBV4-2	CASSQDQGGVNIQYF
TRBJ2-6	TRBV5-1	CASSSVTPGANVLTF
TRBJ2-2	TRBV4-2	CASSPTLLPGELFF
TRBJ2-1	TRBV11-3	CASSLTSSGGAREQFF